This TCR beta chain was retrieved from a study of blood T cell repertoires in COVID-19. About the study: T cells, B-cell-depleted T cells, or PBMCs provided the cDNA or gDNA that served as material.

Looked up from germline, CDR1 is MNHNS and CDR2 is SASEGT. The CDR3 runs 14 residues. The V end lost 2 bases, the J end lost 3 bases, and 11 bases lay between the germline ends. Per the authors' pipeline: Estimated nucleated cell counts came from reference gene primer amplification. Sequenced by immunoSEQ multiplex PCR; TCRdb stores in-frame clones only, minus some. V, J and clone size are those of that table, while D and trimming were read from the DNA. This sample yields fewer than 350,000 clones, of which over 75% are seen a single time; almost 9.5% belongs to the top ten. This chain links TRBV6-1 with TRBJ2-7, with D possibly being TRBD1 (6 bases). The receptor comes from a man aged 18 to 30 with active or convalescent COVID-19. Sequenced material: peripheral blood. The CDR3 coding sequence is TGTGCCAGCAGTGAATCTACAGGGAGCTACGAGCAGTACTTC. Amino acids: CASSESTGSYEQYF.